This entry features one TCR beta chain sequence. Its specificity is unknown. The data stem from a study of identifying expanded T cells in peripheral blood. Whole-study results and caveats: Technical replicates showed around 1.2 changed clones; approximately 2 weeks roughly 16; four weeks 19. Across healthy donors, higher total template counts meant significantly greater roughly 2-week count variance.

Only in-frame clones appear in the TCRdb table, and some are missing; sequencing was by immunoSEQ multiplex PCR. The sample holds under 130,000 clones; around 89% are singletons and the top ten take about a sixth. Collection occurred without any documented infections or immune events in donors. Germline CDR1 and CDR2: LNHDA and SQIVND (reference sequence). The J segment lost 10 bases and the V segment lost 3 bases, leaving 10 bases of the junction unmatched. There are 16 residues in the CDR3. The chain combines TRBV19 with TRBJ1-6; 9 bases align to TRBD1. Sequencing was carried out using blood. This clonotype originated in a person aged 18 to 75 in good health. In DNA, the CDR3 is TGTGCCAGTAGTATTCTGTTAGGGACAGGGAACTCACCCCTCCACTTT. It yields the protein CASSILLGTGNSPLHF. Based on the CDR3 plus reference TRBV19 and TRBJ1-6, the full variable domain is DGGITQSPKYLFRKEGQNVTLSCEQNLNHDAMYWYRQDPGQGLRLIYYSQIVNDFQKGDIAEGYSVSREKKESFPLTVTSAQKNPTAFYLCASSILLGTGNSPLHFGNGTRLTVT.